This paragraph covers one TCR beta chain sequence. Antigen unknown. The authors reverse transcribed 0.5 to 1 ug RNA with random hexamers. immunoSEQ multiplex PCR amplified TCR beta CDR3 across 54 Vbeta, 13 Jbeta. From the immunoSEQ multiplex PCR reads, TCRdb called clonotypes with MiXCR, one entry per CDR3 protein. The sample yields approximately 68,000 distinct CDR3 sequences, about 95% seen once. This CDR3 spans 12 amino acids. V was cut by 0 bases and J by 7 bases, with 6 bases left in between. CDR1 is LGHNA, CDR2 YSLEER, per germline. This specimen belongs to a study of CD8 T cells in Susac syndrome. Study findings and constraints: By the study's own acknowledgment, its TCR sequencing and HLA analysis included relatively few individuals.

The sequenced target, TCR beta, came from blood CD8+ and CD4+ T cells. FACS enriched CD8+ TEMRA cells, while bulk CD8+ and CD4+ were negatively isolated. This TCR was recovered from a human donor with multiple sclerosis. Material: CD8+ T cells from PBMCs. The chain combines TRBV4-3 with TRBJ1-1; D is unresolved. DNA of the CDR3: TGCGCCAGCAGCCAAGACCGGGATGAAGCTTTCTTT. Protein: CASSQDRDEAFF.